Shown below are 23 T cell receptor beta chains from a single sample sequenced in a study of cytomegalovirus exposure and HLA in healthy donors (dated by TCRdb to about 2017). Library method: the immunoSEQ multiplex PCR assay. A mixture of 60 forward primers for TCR Vbeta segments and 13 reverse primers for TCR Jbeta segments was used in the multiplex PCR. As stored in TCRdb, this immuneACCESS dataset retains in-frame rearrangements with V and J assigned. A fraction of the clones does not appear; measured against another copy, unresolved V genes explain less than half of the discrepancy, and the remainder lacks a known reason. This sample gives 210,000 or so clones in total; about four fifths of them show up just once. Of the sample, about 10% falls within the top ten clones. The source material was PBMCs. Receptors were obtained from a woman aged 50 to 60 in good health and CMV-seropositive.

The chain is built from TRBV2 and TRBJ2-7; 7 bases fit TRBD2. The germline CDR1 and CDR2 sequences are SNHLY and FYNNEI. The V segment lost 3 bases and the J segment 7 bases; nucleotides outside the gene matches: 9. This CDR3 contains 14 residues. Here the CDR3 DNA reads TGTGCCAGCAGTGAGGGGGGGATCCGTCGGGAGCAGTACTTC. The encoded protein is CASSEGGIRREQYF.

The chain recombines TRBV5-1 with TRBJ1-2; 9 positions match TRBD1. This CDR3 contains 17 residues. The J segment lost 5 bases and the V segment lost 4 bases, leaving 15 bases of the junction unmatched. The germline CDR1 and CDR2 sequences are SGHRS and YFSETQ. This CDR3 is CASSIDGTGIIDYGYTF. CDR3 nucleotide sequence: TGCGCCAGCAGCATTGACGGGACAGGGATTATAGATTATGGCTACACCTTC.

This clone was counted only a few times. In DNA, the CDR3 is TGTGCCAGCAGTGAAGGCACCGCGGAAACAACTAATGAAAAACTGTTTTTT. The encoded protein is CASSEGTAETTNEKLFF. This chain joins TRBV6-1 and TRBJ1-4, with D hard to call. Germline V CDR1 and CDR2: MNHNS, SASEGT. Trimming stripped 1 base from V and 0 bases from J, with 12 bases between. The CDR3 sequence is 17 residues long.

This clone has a single count. This sequence joins TRBV7-2 and TRBJ2-5; a possible D gene is TRBD2 (6 bases). CDR1 and CDR2 from the germline V gene are SGHTA and FQGNSA. The CDR3 is 14 residues long. Trimming left V 2 bases short and J 11 bases short, with 18 bases between. The CDR3 loop is CASSLRSGTGEQYF. The CDR3, as DNA: TGTGCCAGCAGCTTACGGTCCGGGACGGGGGAGCAGTACTTC. Full variable domain (outside the CDR3, taken from reference TRBV7-2 and TRBJ2-5): GAGVSQSPSNKVTEKGKDVELRCDPISGHTALYWYRQSLGQGLEFLIYFQGNSAPDKSGLPSDRFSAERTGGSVSTLTIQRTQQEDSAVYLCASSLRSGTGEQYFGPGTRLLVL.

The chain carries TRBV19 and TRBJ1-1; 10 bases agree with TRBD1. The CDR3 has 17 residues. The germline gives CDR1 LNHDA, CDR2 SQIVND (reference sequence). Trimming at V came to 1 base and at J to 1 base, leaving 6 bases not matched to a gene. DNA of the CDR3: TGTGCCAGTAGTATAGGGGGGACAGGGGCCGGGAACACTGAAGCTTTCTTT. As protein: CASSIGGTGAGNTEAFF.

This clone showed up just a few times. This sequence joins TRBV29-1 and TRBJ1-1; 7 bases align to TRBD1. After removal of 8 bases from V and 1 base from J, the junction contained 7 bases not matched to a gene. The CDR3 contains 13 residues. The germline V gene has CDR1 SQVTM and CDR2 ANQGSEA. CDR3 nucleotides: TGCAGCCCCGGAGACAGGGAGAACACTGAAGCTTTCTTT. Protein: CSPGDRENTEAFF.

The rearrangement links TRBV6-5 to TRBJ1-6; tentatively, D is TRBD1 (5 bases). The V end was cut by 2 bases, the J end by 7 bases, with 9 bases between. The CDR3 is made up of 14 amino acids. Germline CDR1 MNHEY, CDR2 SVGAGI. CDR3 nucleotides: TGTGCCAGCAGTTACAAGGGGTGGAATTCACCCCTCCACTTT. Translation gives CASSYKGWNSPLHF.

The genes are TRBV11-2 and TRBJ2-1, with D perhaps TRBD2 (5 bases). V was pared by 6 bases and J by 0 bases, with 9 bases between. The CDR3 consists of 14 residues. CDR1 SGHAT and CDR2 FQNNGV come from the germline V gene. CDR3 in DNA: TGTGCCAGCAGTAGCGCAAGCTCCTACAATGAGCAGTTCTTC. Its protein product is CASSSASSYNEQFF.

The V call is TRBV6-6, the J call TRBJ1-2; D is possibly TRBD1 (6 bases). The CDR3 consists of 15 residues. V lost 2 bases and J 2 bases, leaving 12 bases between the germline ends. The germline CDR1 and CDR2 sequences are MNHNY and SVGAGI (reference sequence). The DNA of the CDR3 is TGTGCCAGCAGTTACGGGGGCAGCGTAAACTATGGCTACACCTTC. Protein: CASSYGGSVNYGYTF.

CDR3 region: CASSLAAGGGYGYTF. The CDR3, as DNA: TGTGCCAGCAGCTTAGCGGCAGGGGGCGGCTATGGCTACACCTTC. The chain couples TRBV7-9 to TRBJ1-2; TRBD1 matches 8 bases. Germline V lookup: CDR1 SEHNR, CDR2 FQNEAQ (reference sequence). V was clipped by 0 bases and J by 4 bases; unmatched bases: 4. There are 15 residues in the CDR3. Full variable domain (rest looked up from reference TRBV7-9 and TRBJ1-2): DTGVSQNPRHKITKRGQNVTFRCDPISEHNRLYWYRQTLGQGPEFLTYFQNEAQLEKSRLLSDRFSAERPKGSFSTLEIQRTEQGDSAMYLCASSLAAGGGYGYTFGSGTRLTVV.

The sample holds a few counts of this clone. CDR3 sequence: CASSQEGVVQPQHF. The CDR3 coding sequence is TGTGCCAGCAGCCAAGAAGGGGTAGTCCAGCCCCAGCATTTT. The rearrangement uses TRBV4-2 and TRBJ1-5; D is possibly TRBD1 (5 bases). The germline V gene has CDR1 LGHNA and CDR2 YNFKEQ. Trimming left V 0 bases short and J 7 bases short, with 10 bases between. This CDR3 region has 14 residues.

There are many counts of this clone. The chain is built from TRBV6-1 and TRBJ1-1; possibly TRBD1 for D (5 bases). The V gene's germline CDR1 is MNHNS and CDR2 SASEGT. Trimming pared 6 bases from V and 3 bases from J, leaving 11 bases between. This CDR3 is built from 13 residues. The CDR3 DNA is TGTGCCAGCAGATTGGCGGGGGACACTGAAGCTTTCTTT. Translating it yields CASRLAGDTEAFF.

V and J are TRBV14 and TRBJ2-7; 7 bases agree with TRBD2. This CDR3 region has 16 residues. J lost 2 bases, V lost 4 bases, and 11 bases had no gene match. Germline assignment: CDR1 SGHDN and CDR2 FVKESK. The CDR3 DNA reads TGTGCCAGCAGCCCCCTAGGAGCGGGGCCAACCTACGAGCAGTACTTC. Its translation is CASSPLGAGPTYEQYF.

V usage is TRBV6-1 and J usage is TRBJ2-2; the D gene is possibly TRBD2 (5 bases). The CDR3 runs 14 residues. Germline V lookup: CDR1 MNHNS, CDR2 SASEGT. Trimming stripped 6 bases from V and 1 base from J, with 9 bases between. The CDR3 here is CASSEGVNTGELFF. Here the CDR3 DNA reads TGTGCCAGCAGCGAGGGAGTGAACACCGGGGAGCTGTTTTTT.

This chain links TRBV30 with TRBJ2-3; 9 positions agree with TRBD1. Germline V CDR1 and CDR2: GTSNPN, SVGIG (reference sequence). This CDR3 is built from 13 residues. The junction had 5 bases not matched to a gene; V was cut back by 4 bases and J by 6 bases. The CDR3, as DNA: TGTGCCTGGACACAGGGGGCTGGGGATACGCAGTATTTT. It specifies CAWTQGAGDTQYF.

This clone was observed a handful of times. This chain connects TRBV4-2 to TRBJ2-7; 8 bases align to TRBD1. The germline CDR1 and CDR2 sequences are LGHNA and YNFKEQ. The trim removed 6 bases at V and 0 bases at J, leaving 4 bases unmatched. The CDR3 is 14 amino acids. This chain's CDR3 is CASSHDRGSYEQYF. The CDR3 nucleotides read TGTGCCAGCAGTCACGACAGGGGCTCCTACGAGCAGTACTTC.

This clone has just a few counts. The rearrangement joins TRBV27 to TRBJ1-4; TRBD1 agrees at 10 bases. Losses at the gene ends were 5 bases for V and 7 bases for J; bases not matched to a gene: 10. CDR3 length: 16 residues. Germline CDR1 and CDR2: MNHEY and SMNVEV (reference sequence). The CDR3 bases are TGTGCCAGCAGTCCCATGGCGGGGACAGGGGTTGAAAAACTGTTTTTT. This encodes CASSPMAGTGVEKLFF.

The chain uses TRBV6-4 and TRBJ2-3, with a tentative D call TRBD1 (5 bases). CDR3 length: 16 residues. Germline assignment: CDR1 MRHNA and CDR2 SNTAGT. V dropped 0 bases and J dropped 0 bases, with 10 bases sitting between them. CDR3: CASSDSTDPSTDTQYF. DNA for the CDR3: TGTGCCAGCAGTGACTCGACAGACCCTAGCACAGATACGCAGTATTTT.

V and J are TRBV15 and TRBJ1-1; D is possibly TRBD1 (5 bases). The V gene lost 4 bases and the J gene lost 5 bases, with 17 bases spanning the gap. The germline V gene encodes CDR1 LNHNV and CDR2 YYDKDF (reference sequence). This CDR3 contains 15 residues. The CDR3 DNA reads TGTGCCACCAGCAATCACCTAAGGGGCTCGACTGAAGCTTTCTTT. Translated, it gives CATSNHLRGSTEAFF.

This chain uses TRBV7-2 with TRBJ2-7; no reliable D call. The V and J ends lost 4 bases and 0 bases respectively, with 13 bases between them. CDR3 size: 15 residues. Germline V CDR1 and CDR2: SGHTA, FQGNSA. CDR3 amino acids: CASSSPAESSYEQYF. DNA for the CDR3: TGTGCCAGCAGCTCCCCTGCCGAGAGCTCCTACGAGCAGTACTTC.

This chain uses TRBV2 with TRBJ2-7, with 7 bases lining up with TRBD1. Trimming at V came to 3 bases and at J to 2 bases, leaving 7 bases not matched to a gene. This CDR3 has 15 residues. Germline V CDR1 and CDR2: SNHLY, FYNNEI. The CDR3 DNA is TGTGCCAGCAGTGATTGGCGACAGGGAACCTACGAGCAGTACTTC. Residues: CASSDWRQGTYEQYF.

The V and J genes are TRBV7-9 and TRBJ1-2, with 9 positions matching TRBD1. The CDR3 sequence is 14 residues long. V was clipped by 3 bases and J by 5 bases; unmatched bases: 4. Germline-derived CDR1 and CDR2 are SEHNR and FQNEAQ (reference sequence). The CDR3 spells CASSLPGQGYGYTF. The CDR3 DNA is TGTGCCAGCAGCTTGCCTGGACAGGGGTATGGCTACACCTTC.

The V and J genes are TRBV5-5 and TRBJ2-5; D is perhaps TRBD1 (5 bases). This CDR3 has 13 residues. Trimming removed 4 bases at V and 2 bases at J, with 9 bases between. CDR1 SGHKS and CDR2 YYEKEE come from the germline V gene (reference sequence). The CDR3 nucleotides are TGTGCCAGCAGCCAGGACATTCAAGAGACCCAGTACTTC. Translating gives CASSQDIQETQYF.